One and the same sample provided the 3 T cell receptor beta chains below, sequenced in a study of CD8 T cells in Susac syndrome. The authors reverse transcribed roughly 0.5 to 1 ug RNA with random hexamers. TCRdb redid the calling of the immunoSEQ multiplex PCR reads with MiXCR, one entry per CDR3 protein. The sample lists about 160,000 distinct CDR3 sequences; around 94% were seen once. Material for sequencing was CD4+ T cells from PBMCs. These receptor sequences come from a human donor with multiple sclerosis.

V gene TRBV11-2 combines with J gene TRBJ1-1; tentatively, D is TRBD1 (6 bases). This CDR3 region has 14 residues. Germline CDR1 reads SGHAT; CDR2 reads FQNNGV. V was clipped by 0 bases and J by 8 bases, with 13 bases between them. CDR3 bases: TGTGCCAGCAGCTTAGACAGGGGTGCGTCGGAAGCTTTCTTT. It codes for CASSLDRGASEAFF. The whole variable domain, filled in from reference TRBV11-2 and TRBJ1-1, reads EAGVAQSPRYKIIEKRQSVAFWCNPISGHATLYWYQQILGQGPKLLIQFQNNGVVDDSQLPKDRFSAERLKGVDSTLKIQPAKLEDSAVYLCASSLDRGASEAFFGQGTRLTVV.

The chain couples TRBV9 to TRBJ1-2; 8 bases line up with TRBD1. V shed 4 bases and J 2 bases; nucleotides not matched to a gene: 13. The germline CDR1 and CDR2 sequences are SGDLS and YYNGEE. The CDR3 runs 17 residues. CDR3 residues: CASSTSPGQGPNYGYTF. DNA of the CDR3: TGTGCCAGCAGCACCAGCCCAGGACAGGGCCCGAACTATGGCTACACCTTC.

The DNA for the CDR3 is TGTGCCAGCAGTTACTTTGGGGGGGGGCTCTCAACTGAAGCTTTCTTT. Translation gives CASSYFGGGLSTEAFF. The chain combines TRBV6-2 or TRBV6-3 with TRBJ1-1, with TRBD1 as a possible D gene (6 bases). Deletions cut 1 base from V and 5 bases from J, with 17 bases between. Germline V lookup: CDR1 MNHEY, CDR2 SVGEGT. The CDR3 is 16 amino acids.